This entry concerns a single TCR beta chain. Its cognate antigen is unknown. The record originates from a study of T-cell reconstitution after alpha-beta-depleted transplantation in children. Study-level results: Reported findings indicate that, about two months after transplant, alpha-beta T cells came from several hundred expanded clones, which were derived from non-depleted graft cells.

TCRbeta library preparation incorporated unique molecular identifiers. TCRdb reprocessed the PCR reads via MiXCR and lists one record per CDR3 protein. The table has around 300,000 distinct CDR3 sequences, over 20% seen once. Deletions cut 0 bases from V and 6 bases from J, with 15 bases between. The CDR3 totals 16 residues. Germline V gene lookup returns CDR1 KGHSH and CDR2 LQKENI. Sequenced material: PBMCs, mostly from graft donor cells, taken 180 days after TCRalphabeta/CD19-depleted stem cell transplant. The sequence derives from a male patient between 5 and 17 years old who had a stem cell transplant for acute lymphoblastic leukemia, so the T cells may come from the graft donor. The rearrangement links TRBV18 to TRBJ2-1; D is uncertain. The CDR3 region has the DNA TGTGCCAGCTCACCACCGAAGGGCCGGATAACCAATGAGCAGTTCTTC. It is translated as CASSPPKGRITNEQFF.